The clone carrying this T cell receptor (beta chain) appeared a single time. This specimen belongs to a study of low-dose radiotherapy and immunotherapy resistance in tumors. Primers targeting TRAV and TRBV primed first-strand cDNA, covering alpha and beta chains. TCRs underwent roughly 19 PCR cycles of amplification with a constant-region primer and V-primer adapter. From the reads, TCRdb called clonotypes with MiXCR, one entry per CDR3 protein. The sample has approximately 6,000 distinct CDR3 sequences; roughly four fifths are singletons. This sequence originates from a human donor with advanced metastatic prostate, ovarian, gallbladder or colorectal cancer (not recorded which). This table probably holds off-target reads from a library built for another chain.

The CDR3 DNA reads TGTGCCAGCAGCTTCAGGGGGCCCACTGAAGCTTTCTTT. Residues: CASSFRGPTEAFF. The chain combines TRBV12-3 or TRBV12-4 with TRBJ1-1; 8 bases are a match to TRBD1. Losses at the gene ends were 6 bases for V and 4 bases for J; bases not matched to a gene: 4. The CDR3 runs to 13 residues.